This is a list of T cell receptor beta chains from one sample in a study of Ad26.COV2.S vaccination and SARS-CoV-2 variants. Method: immunoSEQ multiplex PCR; TCRdb's copy keeps in-frame clones and lacks some. The top ten clones hold more than 1.5% of a sample with over 450,000 clones, 80% to 90% of them seen once. The material was peripheral blood, obtained in a trial of Ad26.COV2.S vaccine versus placebo. The receptors here all came from a person aged 18-65 years who received the Ad26.COV2.S COVID-19 vaccine or a placebo. The CDR3 runs from the conserved cysteine through the conserved F or W. The D gene is left open where the match is weak. Size is stated for part of the rows, as once, few or many counts, or as a class when the clone is expanded.

>.|TRBJ1-2|.|TRBV6-1
CASSDRSWGSYGYTF
TGTGCCAGCAGTGATCGTTCCTGGGGGAGCTATGGCTACACCTTC
>.|TRBJ2-5|TRBD2|TRBV4-1
CASSQVGAGVRETQYF
TGCGCCAGCAGCCAAGTTGGAGCGGGAGTCAGAGAGACCCAGTACTTC
>once|TRBJ1-5|.|TRBV7-3
CASSLKVGQPQHF
TGTGCCAGCAGCTTAAAGGTGGGTCAGCCCCAGCATTTT
>.|TRBJ2-1|TRBD2|TRBV7-8
CASTWTSGRVPGEQFF
TGTGCCAGCACGTGGACTAGCGGGAGGGTGCCCGGTGAGCAGTTCTTC
>.|TRBJ2-5|TRBD2|TRBV5-1
CASSLGTSVETQYF
TGCGCCAGCAGCTTGGGGACTAGCGTTGAGACCCAGTACTTC
>.|TRBJ2-2|TRBD1|TRBV18
CASSPGQGNTGELFF
TGTGCCAGCTCACCGGGACAGGGGAATACCGGGGAGCTGTTTTTT
>.|TRBJ2-1|.|TRBV6-2/TRBV6-3
CASSYSGVNEQFF
TGTGCCAGCAGTTACTCTGGGGTCAATGAGCAGTTCTTC
>.|TRBJ1-4|.|TRBV30
CAWSSPGHTEKLFF
TGTGCCTGGAGTTCGCCGGGACATACTGAAAAACTGTTTTTT
>.|TRBJ2-7|.|TRBV19
CASSIGVSPTAPDEQYF
TGTGCCAGTAGTATAGGTGTATCTCCTACCGCACCGGACGAGCAGTACTTC
>.|TRBJ2-3|TRBD2|TRBV18
CASSPGLAGVFGTDTQYF
TGTGCCAGCTCACCCGGACTAGCGGGAGTGTTTGGCACAGATACGCAGTATTTT
>.|TRBJ2-1|TRBD1|TRBV28
CASLAGTGNADEQFF
TGTGCCAGCCTAGCCGGGACAGGGAACGCGGATGAGCAGTTCTTC
>once|TRBJ2-2|.|TRBV7-2
CASSFLLYGTANTGELFF
TGTGCCAGCAGCTTCCTCCTTTACGGGACCGCGAACACCGGGGAGCTGTTTTTT
>.|TRBJ1-6|TRBD1|TRBV3-1/TRBV3-2
CASSQGTGGSPLHF
TGTGCCAGCAGCCAAGGGACAGGGGGATCACCCCTCCACTTT
>.|TRBJ1-2|.|TRBV12-3/TRBV12-4
CASSLGDSVGTF
TGTGCCAGCAGTTTAGGAGACAGTGTGGGCACCTTC
>.|TRBJ1-3|.|TRBV7-2
CASSLGTKGGNTIYF
TGTGCCAGCAGCTTGGGGACAAAGGGGGGAAACACCATATATTTT
>.|TRBJ2-7|TRBD1|TRBV4-2
CASSQGGQGVSYEQYF
TGTGCCAGCAGCCAAGGGGGACAGGGAGTTTCCTACGAGCAGTACTTC
>.|TRBJ1-1|.|TRBV12-3/TRBV12-4
CASSENTEAFF
TGTGCCAGCAGTGAAAACACTGAAGCTTTCTTT
>.|TRBJ2-1|.|TRBV19
CASSTRRTYNEQFF
TGTGCCAGTAGTACCAGACGGACTTACAATGAGCAGTTCTTC
>.|TRBJ1-5|.|TRBV11-2
CASSLGGGRGNQPQHF
TGTGCCAGCAGCTTAGGGGGGGGAAGGGGTAATCAGCCCCAGCATTTT
>.|TRBJ1-4|.|TRBV6-1
CASSEWVANEKLFF
TGTGCCAGCAGTGAGTGGGTGGCTAATGAAAAACTGTTTTTT
>.|TRBJ2-1|.|TRBV19
CASIKSGGGYNEQFF
TGTGCCAGTATCAAAAGCGGAGGGGGTTACAATGAGCAGTTCTTC
>.|TRBJ2-7|TRBD2|TRBV25-1
CASSDPLAGVYEQYF
TGTGCCAGCAGTGACCCCCTAGCGGGAGTGTACGAGCAGTACTTC
>.|TRBJ2-5|.|TRBV7-9
CASSPKGETQYF
TGTGCCAGCAGCCCCAAAGGCGAGACCCAGTACTTC
>.|TRBJ1-5|TRBD1|TRBV29-1
CSAAGQGGQPQHF
TGCAGCGCCGCCGGACAGGGAGGGCAGCCCCAGCATTTT
>.|TRBJ1-1|TRBD1|TRBV11-3
CASSGRGQGRDEAFF
TGTGCCAGCAGCGGGCGAGGACAGGGTAGAGATGAAGCTTTCTTT
>.|TRBJ2-2|TRBD2|TRBV5-8
CASTHSRLAGAAGELFF
TGTGCCAGCACCCACTCTAGGCTAGCGGGAGCAGCCGGGGAGCTGTTTTTT
>.|TRBJ2-7|.|TRBV5-1
CASSLTVPLTYEQYF
TGCGCCAGCAGCTTGACAGTCCCACTAACCTACGAGCAGTACTTC
>once|TRBJ2-7|.|TRBV3-1/TRBV3-2
CASSQDRREQYF
TGTGCCAGCAGCCAAGATCGACGAGAGCAGTACTTC
>.|TRBJ2-6|.|TRBV6-4
CASSDGVGVLTF
TGTGCCAGCAGTGACGGTGTCGGCGTCCTGACTTTC
>.|TRBJ1-1|.|TRBV10-1
CASSERGDGWAFF
TGCGCCAGCAGTGAACGAGGGGACGGCTGGGCTTTCTTT
>.|TRBJ2-1|TRBD2|TRBV9
CASSVGAGGQNEQFF
TGTGCCAGCAGCGTAGGGGCGGGAGGGCAGAATGAGCAGTTCTTC
>.|TRBJ2-1|TRBD2|TRBV19
CASRGTSGILYNEQFF
TGTGCCAGTAGGGGGACTAGCGGGATCCTTTACAATGAGCAGTTCTTC
>.|TRBJ2-1|.|TRBV2
CARKVGNEQFF
TGTGCCAGAAAAGTAGGTAATGAGCAGTTCTTC
>.|TRBJ2-3|.|TRBV10-3
CAINGGEADTQYF
TGTGCCATCAACGGGGGAGAAGCAGATACGCAGTATTTT
>.|TRBJ1-1|.|TRBV27
CASRSPARSTRAFF
TGTGCCAGCAGGTCCCCCGCCCGATCTACCAGAGCTTTCTTT
>.|TRBJ1-2|.|TRBV11-2
CASSKQGLNKGGTF
TGTGCCAGCAGCAAACAAGGATTAAACAAGGGGGGCACCTTC